Listed below are T cell receptor beta chains from one sample, sequenced in a study of T cell responses to AZD1222 COVID-19 vaccine. Libraries were prepared by immunoSEQ multiplex PCR; TCRdb keeps only in-frame clonotypes and omits some of them. The data show over 85,000 clones, 70% to 90% seen once. The specimen comprised peripheral blood, sampled on day 0 of AZD1222 vaccination. The receptors were sampled from an adult in good health. The CDR3 runs from the conserved cysteine through the conserved F or W. The D gene is left open where the match is weak. Clone size is shown for a subset of rows, as once, few, many or a class of expanded clone.

d_call clone_size j_call v_call cdr3_aa cdr3_nt
- once TRBJ2-5 TRBV20-1 CSAREETQYF TGCAGTGCTCGTGAAGAGACCCAGTACTTC
- - TRBJ1-1 TRBV7-8 CASSFLGSEAFF TGTGCCAGCAGCTTCCTAGGGTCTGAAGCTTTCTTT
TRBD1 - TRBJ1-2 TRBV19 CASSILNPDRGQDYGYTF TGTGCCAGTAGTATCCTCAACCCGGACAGGGGTCAAGACTATGGCTACACCTTC
TRBD1 - TRBJ2-6 TRBV3-1/TRBV3-2 CASSQDLRDRVGANVLTF TGTGCCAGCAGCCAAGATCTCAGGGACAGAGTTGGGGCCAACGTCCTGACTTTC
TRBD2 once TRBJ2-7 TRBV4-2 CASSQGLVGSYEQYF TGTGCCAGCAGTCAAGGACTAGTGGGTTCCTACGAGCAGTACTTC
- - TRBJ1-3 TRBV6-2/TRBV6-3 CASSYSGRAAGNTIYF TGTGCCAGCAGTTACTCGGGCAGGGCGGCTGGAAACACCATATATTTT
- - TRBJ2-2 TRBV25-1 CASSGPDRGSNTGELFF TGTGCCAGCAGTGGTCCGGACCGGGGGAGCAACACCGGGGAGCTGTTTTTT
TRBD1 - TRBJ1-2 TRBV19 CASSSGTALFGYTF TGTGCCAGTAGTTCCGGGACAGCCCTATTTGGCTACACCTTC
- few TRBJ2-1 TRBV4-2 CASSQDAGNEQFF TGTGCCAGCAGCCAAGATGCAGGGAATGAGCAGTTCTTC
TRBD2 few TRBJ2-7 TRBV3-1/TRBV3-2 CASSLGSGRVGEQYF TGTGCCAGCAGCCTCGGAAGCGGGAGGGTTGGAGAGCAGTACTTC
- few TRBJ2-1 TRBV5-1 CASSWNAGDEQFF TGCGCCAGCAGCTGGAATGCCGGGGATGAGCAGTTCTTC
- - TRBJ2-3 TRBV7-2 CASSSSSDTQYF TGTGCCAGCAGCTCCAGTTCAGATACGCAGTATTTT
- - TRBJ2-7 TRBV5-4 CASSSPGAPGVYEQYF TGTGCCAGCAGTTCCCCAGGGGCGCCGGGAGTTTACGAGCAGTACTTC
- - TRBJ1-2 TRBV6-4 CASSEASGTYGYTF TGTGCCAGCAGTGAAGCTTCCGGAACCTATGGCTACACCTTC
TRBD2 - TRBJ2-1 TRBV6-5 CASSSGTSGYNEQFF TGTGCCAGCAGCTCTGGGACTAGCGGGTACAATGAGCAGTTCTTC
- - TRBJ1-5 TRBV24-1 CATSDYDSSNQPQHF TGTGCCACCAGTGACTATGACAGTTCCAATCAGCCCCAGCATTTT
- - TRBJ2-1 TRBV5-6 CASSPKARGNEQFF TGTGCCAGCAGCCCGAAGGCGAGGGGTAATGAGCAGTTCTTC
- - TRBJ1-6 TRBV9 CASSPQGNRAPLHF TGTGCCAGCAGCCCTCAGGGGAACAGGGCACCCCTCCACTTT
- few TRBJ1-1 TRBV19 CASSIPHRARDTEAFF TGTGCCAGTAGTATACCACATCGTGCCAGGGACACTGAAGCTTTCTTT
TRBD1 - TRBJ1-2 TRBV20-1 CSGTGGHGYTF TGCAGTGGGACAGGGGGTCATGGCTACACCTTC
- once TRBJ1-3 TRBV10-3 CAISEPGVAGNTIYF TGTGCCATCAGTGAACCGGGGGTAGCTGGAAACACCATATATTTT
- - TRBJ1-2 TRBV3-1/TRBV3-2 CASSPTLDILYGYTF TGTGCCAGCAGCCCTACGTTGGACATCCTCTATGGCTACACCTTC
- - TRBJ1-1 TRBV12-3/TRBV12-4 CASSTGRNTEAFF TGTGCCAGCAGCACAGGTAGGAACACTGAAGCTTTCTTT
- - TRBJ1-2 TRBV6-2/TRBV6-3 CASSYRPNYGYTF TGTGCCAGCAGTTACAGACCTAACTATGGCTACACCTTC
TRBD2 - TRBJ2-2 TRBV9 CASSVSGGPNTGELFF TGTGCCAGCAGCGTTAGCGGGGGGCCAAACACCGGGGAGCTGTTTTTT
- - TRBJ2-3 TRBV4-1 CASSQFHGSGPDTQYF TGCGCCAGCAGCCAGTTTCACGGTTCAGGGCCAGATACGCAGTATTTT
- - TRBJ2-7 TRBV12-3/TRBV12-4 CASSLYTPYEQYF TGTGCCAGCAGTTTGTACACTCCCTACGAGCAGTACTTC
- - TRBJ1-3 TRBV3-1/TRBV3-2 CASSPPYSGNTIYF TGTGCCAGCAGCCCCCCTTACTCTGGAAACACCATATATTTT
TRBD1 - TRBJ1-4 TRBV7-9 CASSQRQGREKLFF TGTGCCAGCAGCCAAAGACAGGGAAGGGAAAAACTGTTTTTT
- - TRBJ2-1 TRBV7-3 CASSTNNPSADEQFF TGTGCCAGCAGCACAAACAACCCCTCCGCGGATGAGCAGTTCTTC
TRBD1 - TRBJ2-7 TRBV7-3 CASSPYPTGAYEQYF TGTGCCAGCAGCCCCTACCCGACAGGGGCCTACGAGCAGTACTTC
- - TRBJ2-7 TRBV3-1/TRBV3-2 CASSQGVPTEQYF TGTGCCAGCAGCCAAGGTGTGCCGACCGAGCAGTACTTC
- - TRBJ2-1 TRBV27 CASSSRGWEWGNEQFF TGTGCCAGCAGTTCCCGTGGGTGGGAGTGGGGCAATGAGCAGTTCTTC
- - TRBJ2-4 TRBV5-8 CASSPLADRAKNIQYF TGTGCCAGCAGCCCCCTAGCCGATAGAGCCAAAAACATTCAGTACTTC
- - TRBJ2-7 TRBV15 CATSRDVSPNYEQYF TGTGCCACCAGCAGAGATGTGAGTCCGAACTACGAGCAGTACTTC
- - TRBJ2-7 TRBV27 CASSPNLGIHEQYF TGTGCCAGCAGTCCGAATTTAGGGATACACGAGCAGTACTTC